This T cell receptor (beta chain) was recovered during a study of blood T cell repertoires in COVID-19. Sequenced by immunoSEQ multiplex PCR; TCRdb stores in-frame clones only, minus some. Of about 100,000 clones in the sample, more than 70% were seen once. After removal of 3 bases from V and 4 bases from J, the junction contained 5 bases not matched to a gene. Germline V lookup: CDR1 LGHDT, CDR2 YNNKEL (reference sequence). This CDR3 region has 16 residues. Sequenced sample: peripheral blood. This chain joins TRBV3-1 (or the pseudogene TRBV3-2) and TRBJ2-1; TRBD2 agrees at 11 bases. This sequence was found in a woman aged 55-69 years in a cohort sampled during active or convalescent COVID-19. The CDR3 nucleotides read TGTGCCAGCAGCCACGGGCTAGCGGGAGGATACAATGAGCAGTTCTTC. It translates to CASSHGLAGGYNEQFF.